Each of the 2 T cell receptor beta chains below was sequenced from the same sample in a study of monozygotic twins with inflammatory bowel disease. Following a re-call of the 5' RACE reads, TCRdb has one entry per CDR3 protein and lacks DNA. The sample has around 230,000 distinct CDR3 sequences. Sequencing was done on a sample of blood. The receptors shown here come from a human donor with ulcerative colitis or Crohn's disease, or a healthy co-twin of an affected twin (not recorded which).

The chain recombines TRBV5-1 with TRBJ2-2; absent DNA, TCRdb's TRBD2 call cannot be checked. Germline lookup yields CDR1 SGHRS and CDR2 YFSETQ. This CDR3 comprises 14 residues. The CDR3 sequence is CASSTGLVTGELFF.

The J gene is TRBJ2-1, the V gene TRBV9; TCRdb selects TRBD2, and the lack of DNA leaves this call unchecked. This CDR3 is 17 amino acids long. Germline V lookup: CDR1 SGDLS, CDR2 YYNGEE. The CDR3 sequence is CASSLHGERASYNEQFF.